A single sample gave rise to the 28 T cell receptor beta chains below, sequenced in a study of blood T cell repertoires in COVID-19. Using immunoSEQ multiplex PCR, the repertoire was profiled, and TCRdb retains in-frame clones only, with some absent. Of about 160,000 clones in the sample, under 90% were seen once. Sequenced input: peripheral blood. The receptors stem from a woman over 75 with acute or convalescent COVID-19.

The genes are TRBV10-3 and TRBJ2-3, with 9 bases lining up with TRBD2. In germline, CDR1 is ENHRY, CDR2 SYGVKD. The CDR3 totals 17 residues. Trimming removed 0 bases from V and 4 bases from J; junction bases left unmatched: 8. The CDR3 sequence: CAISESRGSGGSDTQYF. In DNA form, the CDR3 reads TGTGCCATCAGTGAGTCGAGAGGTAGCGGGGGCTCAGATACGCAGTATTTT.

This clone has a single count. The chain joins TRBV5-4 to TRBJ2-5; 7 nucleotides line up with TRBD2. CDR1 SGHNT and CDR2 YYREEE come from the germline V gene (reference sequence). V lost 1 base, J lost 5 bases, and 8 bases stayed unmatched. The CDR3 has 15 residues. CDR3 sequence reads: CASSLSGLGAETQYF. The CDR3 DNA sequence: TGTGCCAGCAGCTTGTCAGGACTAGGGGCGGAGACCCAGTACTTC.

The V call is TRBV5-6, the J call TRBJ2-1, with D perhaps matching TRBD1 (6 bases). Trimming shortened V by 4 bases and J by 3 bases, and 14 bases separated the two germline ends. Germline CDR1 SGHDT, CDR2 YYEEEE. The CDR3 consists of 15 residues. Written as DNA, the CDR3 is TGTGCCAGCAGCGGCACAGGGTCCTTCTACAATGAGCAGTTCTTC. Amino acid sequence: CASSGTGSFYNEQFF.

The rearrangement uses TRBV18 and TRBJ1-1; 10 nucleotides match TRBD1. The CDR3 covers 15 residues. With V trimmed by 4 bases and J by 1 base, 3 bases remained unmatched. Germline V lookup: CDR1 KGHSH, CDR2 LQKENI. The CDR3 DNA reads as TGTGCCAGCTCACAGGGACAGGGGACGAACACTGAAGCTTTCTTT. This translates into CASSQGQGTNTEAFF.

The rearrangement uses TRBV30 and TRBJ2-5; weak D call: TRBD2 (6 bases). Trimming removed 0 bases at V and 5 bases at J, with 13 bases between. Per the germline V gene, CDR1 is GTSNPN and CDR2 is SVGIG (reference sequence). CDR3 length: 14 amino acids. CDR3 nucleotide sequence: TGTGCCTGGAGTGTACGTGAAGCGGGTGAGACCCAGTACTTC. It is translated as CAWSVREAGETQYF.

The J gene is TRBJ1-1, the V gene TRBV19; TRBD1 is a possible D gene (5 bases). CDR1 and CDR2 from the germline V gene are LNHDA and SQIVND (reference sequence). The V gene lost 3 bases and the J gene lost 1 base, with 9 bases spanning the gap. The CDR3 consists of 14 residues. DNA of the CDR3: TGTGCCAGTAGTATTTCGGGGGGGAACACTGAAGCTTTCTTT. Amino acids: CASSISGGNTEAFF.

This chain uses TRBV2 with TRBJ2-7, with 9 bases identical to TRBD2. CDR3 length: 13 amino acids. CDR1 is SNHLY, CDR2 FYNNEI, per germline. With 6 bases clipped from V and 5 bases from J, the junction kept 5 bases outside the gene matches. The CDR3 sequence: CASRGTSYDEQYF. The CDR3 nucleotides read TGTGCCAGCAGGGGGACTAGCTACGACGAGCAGTACTTC.

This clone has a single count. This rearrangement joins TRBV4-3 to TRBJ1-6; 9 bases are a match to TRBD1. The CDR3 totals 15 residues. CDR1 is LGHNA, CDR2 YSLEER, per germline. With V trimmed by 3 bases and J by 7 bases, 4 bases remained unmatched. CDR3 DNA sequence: TGCGCCAGCAGCCAGGACAGGGGCCCCAATTCACCCCTCCACTTT. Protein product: CASSQDRGPNSPLHF.

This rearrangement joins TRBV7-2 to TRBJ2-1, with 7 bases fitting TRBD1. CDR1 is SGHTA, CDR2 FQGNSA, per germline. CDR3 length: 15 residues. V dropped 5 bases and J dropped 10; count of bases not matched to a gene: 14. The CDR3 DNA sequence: TGTGCCAGCAGCCCAAGAGCTCGTCGGGACAGCGAGCAGTTCTTC. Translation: CASSPRARRDSEQFF.

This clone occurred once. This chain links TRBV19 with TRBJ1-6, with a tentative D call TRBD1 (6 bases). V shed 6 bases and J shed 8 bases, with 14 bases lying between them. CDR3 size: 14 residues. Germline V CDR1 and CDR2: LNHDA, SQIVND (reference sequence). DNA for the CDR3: TGTGCCAGTAGCCTCACAGGGTTATATTCACCCCTCCACTTT. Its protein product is CASSLTGLYSPLHF.

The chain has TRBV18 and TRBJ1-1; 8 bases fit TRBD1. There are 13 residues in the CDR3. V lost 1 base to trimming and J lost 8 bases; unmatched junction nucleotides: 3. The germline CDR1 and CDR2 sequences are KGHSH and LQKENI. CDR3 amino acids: CASSPQRQGEAFF. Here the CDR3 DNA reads TGTGCCAGCTCACCACAAAGACAGGGGGAAGCTTTCTTT.

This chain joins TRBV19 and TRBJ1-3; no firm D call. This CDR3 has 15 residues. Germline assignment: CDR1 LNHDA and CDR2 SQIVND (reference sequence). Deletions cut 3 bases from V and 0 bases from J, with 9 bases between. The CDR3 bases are TGTGCCAGTAGTATTACGGGGATCTCTGGAAACACCATATATTTT. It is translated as CASSITGISGNTIYF.

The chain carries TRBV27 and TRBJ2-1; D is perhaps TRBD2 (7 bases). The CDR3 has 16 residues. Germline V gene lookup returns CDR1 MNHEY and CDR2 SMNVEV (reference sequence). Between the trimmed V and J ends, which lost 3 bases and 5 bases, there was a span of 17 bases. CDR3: CASSLGGRMTNNEQFF. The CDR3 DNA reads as TGTGCCAGCAGTTTGGGGGGGCGGATGACTAACAATGAGCAGTTCTTC.

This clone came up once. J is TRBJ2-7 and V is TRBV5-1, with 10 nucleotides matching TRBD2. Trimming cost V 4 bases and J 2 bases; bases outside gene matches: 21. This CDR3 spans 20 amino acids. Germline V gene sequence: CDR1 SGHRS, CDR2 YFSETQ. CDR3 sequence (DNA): TGCGCCAGCAGCCCCAGACTAGCGGGTAAACCAACCGGGGGGACCTACGAGCAGTACTTC. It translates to CASSPRLAGKPTGGTYEQYF.

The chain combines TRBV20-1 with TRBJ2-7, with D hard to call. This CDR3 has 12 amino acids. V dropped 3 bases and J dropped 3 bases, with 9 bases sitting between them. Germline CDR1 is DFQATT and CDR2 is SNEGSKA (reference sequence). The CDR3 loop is CSASTASYEQYF. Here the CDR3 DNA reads TGCAGTGCTAGTACCGCGAGCTACGAGCAGTACTTC.

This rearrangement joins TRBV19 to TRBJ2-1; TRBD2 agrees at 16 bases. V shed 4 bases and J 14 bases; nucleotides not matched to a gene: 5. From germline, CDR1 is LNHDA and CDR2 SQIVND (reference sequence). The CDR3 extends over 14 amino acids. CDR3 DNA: TGTGCCAGTAGTAGGGGACTAGCGGGGGGGCCGGAGTTCTTC. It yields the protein CASSRGLAGGPEFF. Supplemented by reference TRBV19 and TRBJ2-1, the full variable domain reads DGGITQSPKYLFRKEGQNVTLSCEQNLNHDAMYWYRQDPGQGLRLIYYSQIVNDFQKGDIAEGYSVSREKKESFPLTVTSAQKNPTAFYLCASSRGLAGGPEFFGPGTRLTVL.

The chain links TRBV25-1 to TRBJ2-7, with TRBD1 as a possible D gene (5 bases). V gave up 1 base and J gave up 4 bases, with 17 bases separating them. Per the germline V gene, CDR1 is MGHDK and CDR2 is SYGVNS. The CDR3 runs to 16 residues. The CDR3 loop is CASSEWSRGGLYEQYF. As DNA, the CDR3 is TGTGCCAGCAGTGAATGGTCTAGGGGTGGCCTTTACGAGCAGTACTTC.

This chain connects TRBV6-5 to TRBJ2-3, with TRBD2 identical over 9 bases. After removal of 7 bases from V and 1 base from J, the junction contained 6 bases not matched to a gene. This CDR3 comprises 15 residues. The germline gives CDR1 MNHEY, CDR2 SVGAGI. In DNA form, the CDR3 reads TGTGCCAGCACCCAGCGGGGGGTGGGCACAGATACGCAGTATTTT. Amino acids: CASTQRGVGTDTQYF.

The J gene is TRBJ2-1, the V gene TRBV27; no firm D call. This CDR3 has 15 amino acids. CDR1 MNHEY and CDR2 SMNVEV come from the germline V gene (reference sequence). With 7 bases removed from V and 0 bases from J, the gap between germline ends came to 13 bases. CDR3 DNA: TGTGCCAGCACCCGGGTTCTCAGCTCCTACAATGAGCAGTTCTTC. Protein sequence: CASTRVLSSYNEQFF.

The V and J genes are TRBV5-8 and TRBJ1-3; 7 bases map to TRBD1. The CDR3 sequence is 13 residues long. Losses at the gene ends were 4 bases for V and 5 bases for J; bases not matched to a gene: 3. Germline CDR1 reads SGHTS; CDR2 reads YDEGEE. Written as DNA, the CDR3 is TGTGCCAGCAGCCAGGGACAGAGAAACACCATATATTTT. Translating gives CASSQGQRNTIYF.

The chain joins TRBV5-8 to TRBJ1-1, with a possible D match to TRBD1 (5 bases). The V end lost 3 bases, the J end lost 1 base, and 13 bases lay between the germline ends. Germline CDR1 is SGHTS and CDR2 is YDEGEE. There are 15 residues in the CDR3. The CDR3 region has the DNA TGTGCCAGCAGCTCCTCCTGGGGCTCGAACACTGAAGCTTTCTTT. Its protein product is CASSSSWGSNTEAFF.

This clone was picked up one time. Here the CDR3 DNA reads TGTGCCAGCAGCCAGGTATGGGACAGGGGGCGCGGCGAGCAGTACTTC. The encoded protein is CASSQVWDRGRGEQYF. This chain connects TRBV3-1 (or the pseudogene TRBV3-2) to TRBJ2-7; TRBD1 matches at 12 bases. Trimming cost V 3 bases and J 6 bases; bases outside gene matches: 9. CDR3 length: 16 amino acids. Germline CDR1 and CDR2: LGHDT and YNNKEL (reference sequence).

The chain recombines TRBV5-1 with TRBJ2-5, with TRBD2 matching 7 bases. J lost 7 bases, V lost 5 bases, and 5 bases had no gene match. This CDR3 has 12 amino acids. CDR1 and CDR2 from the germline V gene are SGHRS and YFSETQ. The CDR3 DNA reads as TGCGCCAGCAGGTCGCGGGAGCGGACCCAGTACTTC. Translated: CASRSRERTQYF.

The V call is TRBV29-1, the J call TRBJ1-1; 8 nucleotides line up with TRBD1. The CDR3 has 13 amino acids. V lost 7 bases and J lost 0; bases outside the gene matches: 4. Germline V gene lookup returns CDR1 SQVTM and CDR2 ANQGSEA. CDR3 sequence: CSAGTGMNTEAFF. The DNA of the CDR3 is TGCAGCGCTGGGACAGGCATGAACACTGAAGCTTTCTTT.

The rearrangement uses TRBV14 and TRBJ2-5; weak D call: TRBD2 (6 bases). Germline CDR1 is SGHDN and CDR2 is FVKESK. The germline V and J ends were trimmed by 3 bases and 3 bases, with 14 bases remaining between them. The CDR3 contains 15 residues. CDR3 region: CASSHGSGTKETQYF. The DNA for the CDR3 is TGTGCCAGCAGCCACGGTAGCGGTACGAAAGAGACCCAGTACTTC.

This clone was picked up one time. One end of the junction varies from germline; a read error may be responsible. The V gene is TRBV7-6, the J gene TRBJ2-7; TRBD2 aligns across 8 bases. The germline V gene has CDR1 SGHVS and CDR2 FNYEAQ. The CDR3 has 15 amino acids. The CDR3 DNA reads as TGTGTCAGCAGCTTAGATACTAGCGGAACCTACGAGCAGTACTTC. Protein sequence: CVSSLDTSGTYEQYF. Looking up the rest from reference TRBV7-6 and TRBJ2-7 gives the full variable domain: GAGVSQSPRYKVTKRGQDVALRCDPISGHVSLYWYRQALGQGPEFLTYFNYEAQQDKSGLPNDRFSAERPEGSISTLTIQRTEQRDSAMYRCVSSLDTSGTYEQYFGPGTRLTVT.

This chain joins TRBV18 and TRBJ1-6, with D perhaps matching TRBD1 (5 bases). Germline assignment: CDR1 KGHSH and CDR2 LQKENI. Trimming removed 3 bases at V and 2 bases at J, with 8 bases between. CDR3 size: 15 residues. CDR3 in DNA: TGTGCCAGCTCACCGGCGACAGCCTATAATTCACCCCTCCACTTT. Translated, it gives CASSPATAYNSPLHF.

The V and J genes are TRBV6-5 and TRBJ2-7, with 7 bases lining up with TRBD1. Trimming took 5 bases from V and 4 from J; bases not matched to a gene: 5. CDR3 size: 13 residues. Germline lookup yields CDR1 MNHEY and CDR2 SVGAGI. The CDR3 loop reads CASSPRQGYEQYF. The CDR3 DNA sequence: TGTGCCAGCAGTCCACGACAGGGATACGAGCAGTACTTC.